This T cell receptor beta chain derives from a study of radiotherapy plus CTLA-4 blockade in lung cancer. This table comes from immunoSEQ multiplex PCR, and its TCRdb copy is limited to in-frame clones, with some not included. The table lists around 37,000 clones, under 85% of them singletons. Germline assignment: CDR1 MDHEN and CDR2 SYDVKM. The CDR3 contains 13 residues. The V gene lost 6 bases and the J gene lost 0 bases, with 6 bases spanning the gap. The TCR comes from a human donor with non-small cell lung cancer that progressed on radiotherapy plus ipilimumab. Sequencing was performed on peripheral blood, taken from a patient treated with radiotherapy plus ipilimumab. The chain employs TRBV28 and TRBJ2-1, with no clear D. CDR3 protein: CASRGISYNEQFF. As DNA, the CDR3 is TGTGCCAGCAGAGGAATCTCCTACAATGAGCAGTTCTTC.